This is a list of T cell receptor beta chains from one sample in a study of blood T cell repertoires in COVID-19. Some clones are missing from TCRdb's copy, which holds only in-frame ones; the method was immunoSEQ multiplex PCR. The profile shows approximately 300,000 clones, 65% to 90% of them singletons. Sequencing was done on a sample of PBMCs or T cells enriched from blood (not recorded which). The receptor set was obtained from a man aged 30 to 45 who had recovered from COVID-19. Both conserved end residues are part of each CDR3. Each record gives: clone size, CDR3 length, J gene, D gene, V gene, CDR3 DNA, CDR3 protein. D genes are given only for firm matches. The listing skips clone size in some rows; elsewhere it reads once, few, many or a size class.

abundance: .; len: 18; j_gene: TRBJ2-7; d_gene: .; v_gene: TRBV1; CDR3nt: TGCACTTCTCCCGGGGCCCTTGGGTTAGGGGAGGGTTCCTACGAGCAGTACTTC; CDR3aa: CTSPGALGLGEGSYEQYF
abundance: .; len: 14; j_gene: TRBJ2-2; d_gene: TRBD1; v_gene: TRBV6-5; CDR3nt: TGTGCCAGCAGTTGGGACAGGGTGAGCGGGGAGCTGTTTTTT; CDR3aa: CASSWDRVSGELFF
abundance: .; len: 15; j_gene: TRBJ2-7; d_gene: .; v_gene: TRBV6-2/TRBV6-3; CDR3nt: TGTGCCAGCAGCCCCTCGGACGGGGAAACCTACGAGCAGTACTTC; CDR3aa: CASSPSDGETYEQYF
abundance: .; len: 15; j_gene: TRBJ2-1; d_gene: TRBD2; v_gene: TRBV9; CDR3nt: TGTGCCAGCAGCGTTGGGACTAGCGGGGGCGATGAGCAGTTCTTC; CDR3aa: CASSVGTSGGDEQFF
abundance: .; len: 15; j_gene: TRBJ1-4; d_gene: .; v_gene: TRBV19; CDR3nt: TGTGCCAGTAGTACGACGGGTGCAACTAATGAAAAACTGTTTTTT; CDR3aa: CASSTTGATNEKLFF
abundance: .; len: 15; j_gene: TRBJ2-5; d_gene: TRBD1; v_gene: TRBV27; CDR3nt: TGTGCCAGCAGTTTGCGACAGGGGGGGATGAAGACCCAGTACTTC; CDR3aa: CASSLRQGGMKTQYF
abundance: few; len: 12; j_gene: TRBJ1-2; d_gene: TRBD1; v_gene: TRBV6-5; CDR3nt: TGTGCCAGCAGGGGGGACAGGGCTGGCTACACCTTC; CDR3aa: CASRGDRAGYTF
abundance: .; len: 14; j_gene: TRBJ2-3; d_gene: TRBD1; v_gene: TRBV11-3; CDR3nt: TGTGCCAGCAGCTCGACAGGGAGCACAGATACGCAGTATTTT; CDR3aa: CASSSTGSTDTQYF
abundance: .; len: 14; j_gene: TRBJ2-7; d_gene: .; v_gene: TRBV28; CDR3nt: TGTGCCAGCTTAAAGACAGACCGCTCCTACGAGCAGTACTTC; CDR3aa: CASLKTDRSYEQYF
abundance: .; len: 16; j_gene: TRBJ1-4; d_gene: .; v_gene: TRBV19; CDR3nt: TGTGCCAGTACCAGTCCCGGGGAACGGAATAATGAAAAACTGTTTTTT; CDR3aa: CASTSPGERNNEKLFF
abundance: .; len: 15; j_gene: TRBJ2-7; d_gene: .; v_gene: TRBV25-1; CDR3nt: TGTGCCAGCAGTGACTTCCAACAGGGTTCCCACGAGCAGTACTTC; CDR3aa: CASSDFQQGSHEQYF
abundance: .; len: 13; j_gene: TRBJ2-7; d_gene: .; v_gene: TRBV6-5; CDR3nt: TGTGCCAGCGGGAGGCAGATCTCCTACGAGCAGTACTTC; CDR3aa: CASGRQISYEQYF
abundance: .; len: 12; j_gene: TRBJ2-2; d_gene: .; v_gene: TRBV5-1; CDR3nt: TGCGCCAGCAGCCCCGGGACCGGGGAGCTGTTTTTT; CDR3aa: CASSPGTGELFF
abundance: .; len: 18; j_gene: TRBJ2-3; d_gene: TRBD2; v_gene: TRBV7-9; CDR3nt: TGTGCCAGCAGCCCGGGACTAGCGGGAGCGAACCCCACAGATACGCAGTATTTT; CDR3aa: CASSPGLAGANPTDTQYF
abundance: .; len: 16; j_gene: TRBJ2-1; d_gene: TRBD1; v_gene: TRBV2; CDR3nt: TGTGCCAGCAGTGTACCGCGGGACAGGGAGGACAATGAGCAGTTCTTC; CDR3aa: CASSVPRDREDNEQFF
abundance: many; len: 16; j_gene: TRBJ1-4; d_gene: .; v_gene: TRBV2; CDR3nt: TGTGCCAGCAGCCTAAGACAGGAACTTGTTAATGAAAAACTGTTTTTT; CDR3aa: CASSLRQELVNEKLFF
abundance: .; len: 12; j_gene: TRBJ2-5; d_gene: .; v_gene: TRBV2; CDR3nt: TGTGCCAGCAGTGTCCAGGGGGAGACCCAGTACTTC; CDR3aa: CASSVQGETQYF
abundance: .; len: 18; j_gene: TRBJ1-2; d_gene: TRBD1; v_gene: TRBV7-9; CDR3nt: TGTGCCAGCAGCTTAGCCGGCCAGGGGGAAGTCTGGGACTATGGCTACACCTTC; CDR3aa: CASSLAGQGEVWDYGYTF
abundance: .; len: 16; j_gene: TRBJ1-1; d_gene: .; v_gene: TRBV5-1; CDR3nt: TGCGCCAGCAGCCTATTACAGGGACCGTCAAACACTGAAGCTTTCTTT; CDR3aa: CASSLLQGPSNTEAFF
abundance: .; len: 15; j_gene: TRBJ2-5; d_gene: TRBD1; v_gene: TRBV2; CDR3nt: TGTGCCAGCAGTGAAGAGGGACAGGGGCTAGAGACCCAGTACTTC; CDR3aa: CASSEEGQGLETQYF
abundance: .; len: 16; j_gene: TRBJ2-5; d_gene: TRBD2; v_gene: TRBV7-9; CDR3nt: TGTGCCAGCAGCCCACCTAGCGGGATATTCCAAGAGACCCAGTACTTC; CDR3aa: CASSPPSGIFQETQYF
abundance: few; len: 15; j_gene: TRBJ1-1; d_gene: .; v_gene: TRBV7-9; CDR3nt: TGTGCCAGCAGCCCCTTAAGGGGGACTACGAAAGAAGCTTTCTTT; CDR3aa: CASSPLRGTTKEAFF
abundance: .; len: 14; j_gene: TRBJ1-1; d_gene: TRBD1; v_gene: TRBV19; CDR3nt: TGTGCCAGCGACCTGACAGGGATGAACACTGAAGCTTTCTTT; CDR3aa: CASDLTGMNTEAFF
abundance: .; len: 15; j_gene: TRBJ2-5; d_gene: .; v_gene: TRBV4-2; CDR3nt: TGTGCCAGCAGCCAAGGGCGGGCCCGGGAAGAGACCCAGTACTTC; CDR3aa: CASSQGRAREETQYF
abundance: .; len: 14; j_gene: TRBJ2-7; d_gene: .; v_gene: TRBV18; CDR3nt: TGTGCCAGCTCACCTGGGAGGACGGAATACGAGCAGTACTTC; CDR3aa: CASSPGRTEYEQYF
abundance: .; len: 16; j_gene: TRBJ2-3; d_gene: TRBD2; v_gene: TRBV10-2; CDR3nt: TGCGCCAGCAGTGGGGGGACTAGCGGGGTCACAGATACGCAGTATTTT; CDR3aa: CASSGGTSGVTDTQYF
abundance: .; len: 17; j_gene: TRBJ1-6; d_gene: TRBD1; v_gene: TRBV19; CDR3nt: TGTGCCAGTAGCCCCGGGACAGGGGTAACCTATAATTCACCCCTCCACTTT; CDR3aa: CASSPGTGVTYNSPLHF
abundance: once; len: 14; j_gene: TRBJ2-3; d_gene: .; v_gene: TRBV5-1; CDR3nt: TGCGCCAGCAGCCTAGGACAGCACACAGATACGCAGTATTTT; CDR3aa: CASSLGQHTDTQYF
abundance: .; len: 16; j_gene: TRBJ1-4; d_gene: .; v_gene: TRBV7-9; CDR3nt: TGTGCCAGCAGCTTGTCGGACAGTGCAACTAATGAAAAACTGTTTTTT; CDR3aa: CASSLSDSATNEKLFF
abundance: .; len: 14; j_gene: TRBJ2-3; d_gene: .; v_gene: TRBV29-1; CDR3nt: TGCAGCGTTGAAGAAATCTATCGCACAGATACGCAGTATTTT; CDR3aa: CSVEEIYRTDTQYF
abundance: .; len: 15; j_gene: TRBJ2-7; d_gene: .; v_gene: TRBV11-2; CDR3nt: TGTGCCAGCAGCTTTAGCCGGACAAGCTCCTACGAGCAGTACTTC; CDR3aa: CASSFSRTSSYEQYF
abundance: .; len: 13; j_gene: TRBJ1-1; d_gene: .; v_gene: TRBV18; CDR3nt: TGTGCCAGCTCACCATATGCGAGCACTGAAGCTTTCTTT; CDR3aa: CASSPYASTEAFF
abundance: .; len: 14; j_gene: TRBJ2-7; d_gene: TRBD2; v_gene: TRBV7-9; CDR3nt: TGTGCCAGCAGCTTAGCACTAGCGGGAGAGGAGCAGTACTTC; CDR3aa: CASSLALAGEEQYF
abundance: .; len: 15; j_gene: TRBJ2-2; d_gene: .; v_gene: TRBV6-5; CDR3nt: TGTGCCAGCAGTCTCACAGGGACCAACACCGGGGAGCTGTTTTTT; CDR3aa: CASSLTGTNTGELFF
abundance: .; len: 16; j_gene: TRBJ2-1; d_gene: TRBD2; v_gene: TRBV5-1; CDR3nt: TGCGCCAGCAGCCCTACCAGACTAGCGGCCTACAATGAGCAGTTCTTC; CDR3aa: CASSPTRLAAYNEQFF
abundance: few; len: 16; j_gene: TRBJ2-3; d_gene: TRBD1; v_gene: TRBV19; CDR3nt: TGTGCCAGTAGATCCAGGAGACAGGGAAGCACAGATACGCAGTATTTT; CDR3aa: CASRSRRQGSTDTQYF
abundance: few; len: 18; j_gene: TRBJ1-1; d_gene: TRBD1; v_gene: TRBV18; CDR3nt: TGTGCCAGCTCACCGTCTATGGTTTCGCAGGGGGCGAACACTGAAGCTTTCTTT; CDR3aa: CASSPSMVSQGANTEAFF
abundance: few; len: 13; j_gene: TRBJ1-2; d_gene: TRBD1; v_gene: TRBV27; CDR3nt: TGTGCCAGCAGTCGGACAGGGGTCGGTGGCTACACCTTC; CDR3aa: CASSRTGVGGYTF
abundance: once; len: 14; j_gene: TRBJ2-7; d_gene: TRBD1; v_gene: TRBV5-5; CDR3nt: TGTGCCAGCAGCCCCGGGACAGGGTGGCCCGAGCAGTACTTC; CDR3aa: CASSPGTGWPEQYF
abundance: .; len: 13; j_gene: TRBJ2-1; d_gene: .; v_gene: TRBV5-8; CDR3nt: TGTGCCAGCCATACCTGGGGAGACAATGAGCAGTTCTTC; CDR3aa: CASHTWGDNEQFF
abundance: once; len: 18; j_gene: TRBJ2-7; d_gene: .; v_gene: TRBV5-4; CDR3nt: TGTGCCAGCAGCTTTGGACCCGTCGGATGGGGGCAGGTCGGCGAGCAGTACTTC; CDR3aa: CASSFGPVGWGQVGEQYF
abundance: once; len: 16; j_gene: TRBJ2-7; d_gene: TRBD1; v_gene: TRBV7-8; CDR3nt: TGTGCCAGCAGCTTAGTGGGGGCAGGGGGCCTATACGAGCAGTACTTC; CDR3aa: CASSLVGAGGLYEQYF
abundance: .; len: 13; j_gene: TRBJ2-1; d_gene: TRBD2; v_gene: TRBV19; CDR3nt: TGTGCCAGTAGCAGCGGGAGGGCCAATGAGCAGTTCTTC; CDR3aa: CASSSGRANEQFF
abundance: .; len: 15; j_gene: TRBJ1-1; d_gene: .; v_gene: TRBV6-1; CDR3nt: TGTGCCAGCAGTGAAAGGGAGGTGGGGAACACTGAAGCTTTCTTT; CDR3aa: CASSEREVGNTEAFF
abundance: .; len: 14; j_gene: TRBJ2-1; d_gene: TRBD2; v_gene: TRBV18; CDR3nt: TGTGCCAGCTCAATGACGGGAGGGCGCAATGAGCAGTTCTTC; CDR3aa: CASSMTGGRNEQFF
abundance: .; len: 18; j_gene: TRBJ2-5; d_gene: .; v_gene: TRBV18; CDR3nt: TGTGCCAGCTCACCACCTTCCTATGAGGGAAAGTACCAAGAGACCCAGTACTTC; CDR3aa: CASSPPSYEGKYQETQYF
abundance: .; len: 15; j_gene: TRBJ1-5; d_gene: .; v_gene: TRBV5-8; CDR3nt: TGTGCCAGCAGCTTGGATGGGGCAAACAATCAGCCCCAGCATTTT; CDR3aa: CASSLDGANNQPQHF